A single sample is the source of the 32 T cell receptor beta chains below, sequenced in a study of cytomegalovirus exposure and HLA in healthy donors. This PCR relied on a set of 60 Vbeta primers and 13 Jbeta primers. Assay: immunoSEQ multiplex PCR; the TCRdb copy retains only in-frame clones and omits some. The sample lists roughly 150,000 clones; about 80% were seen once. Material: PBMCs. All receptors come from a woman between 35 and 50 years old in good health and CMV-seronegative.

This clone was seen just once. This chain connects TRBV28 to TRBJ1-5; 9 bases map to TRBD1. CDR1 is MDHEN and CDR2 is SYDVKM in the germline V gene. The CDR3 runs to 16 residues. V lost 8 bases, J lost 1 base, and 9 bases stayed unmatched. The DNA for the CDR3 is TGTGCCAGCCACACCAGACAGGGGGTAAGCAATCAGCCCCAGCATTTT. It codes for CASHTRQGVSNQPQHF.

The chain has TRBV6-1 and TRBJ1-2; D is unresolved. This CDR3 comprises 11 residues. The germline V and J ends were trimmed by 3 bases and 7 bases, with 6 bases remaining between them. Germline values: CDR1 MNHNS, CDR2 SASEGT. The chain's CDR3 is CASSDRGGYTF. Written as DNA, the CDR3 is TGTGCCAGCAGTGACCGAGGTGGCTACACCTTC.

This clone was picked up one time. The genes are TRBV5-5 and TRBJ1-6; D unclear. The CDR3 runs 16 residues. V lost 4 bases and J lost 6, with 17 bases in between. Germline CDR1 is SGHKS and CDR2 is YYEKEE (reference sequence). CDR3 nucleotides: TGTGCCAGCAGCCTTAAAATTCGTCAGGTTAATTCACCCCTCCACTTT. Translation gives CASSLKIRQVNSPLHF.

The chain uses TRBV29-1 and TRBJ1-1, with a tentative D call TRBD1 (6 bases). CDR3 length: 12 amino acids. Looked up from germline, CDR1 is SQVTM and CDR2 is ANQGSEA. The V end lost 7 bases, the J end lost 7 bases, and 16 bases lay between the germline ends. The CDR3 sequence: CSGTTGSDEAFF. In DNA, the CDR3 is TGCAGCGGCACAACAGGGTCCGATGAAGCTTTCTTT.

V and J are TRBV5-1 and TRBJ1-2; TRBD1 aligns across 10 bases. Trimming removed 4 bases from V and 3 bases from J; junction bases left unmatched: 6. The germline gives CDR1 SGHRS, CDR2 YFSETQ. The CDR3 is made up of 15 amino acids. The CDR3 here is CASSNAGTGDYGYTF. The CDR3 DNA reads as TGCGCCAGCAGCAACGCTGGGACAGGGGACTATGGCTACACCTTC.

This clone was detected only once. This sequence joins TRBV4-1 and TRBJ1-1; TRBD1 matches at 8 bases. The J segment lost 3 bases and the V segment lost 3 bases, leaving 3 bases of the junction unmatched. The CDR3 contains 14 residues. CDR1 is MGHRA and CDR2 is YSYEKL in the germline V gene. For the CDR3, the DNA is TGCGCCAGCAGCCACGACAGGGGCGACACTGAAGCTTTCTTT. This encodes CASSHDRGDTEAFF.

This clone was counted only a few times. J is TRBJ2-7 and V is TRBV28; 7 bases are shared with TRBD1. CDR1 MDHEN and CDR2 SYDVKM come from the germline V gene. This CDR3 has 15 residues. The J segment lost 0 bases and the V segment lost 4 bases, leaving 6 bases of the junction unmatched. CDR3 residues: CASSSTGLDSYEQYF. CDR3 bases: TGTGCCAGCAGTTCGACAGGGCTCGACTCCTACGAGCAGTACTTC.

This chain links TRBV19 with TRBJ2-1, with 9 bases matching TRBD1. With V trimmed by 3 bases and J by 3 bases, 6 bases remained unmatched. The CDR3 runs to 16 residues. Germline V gene data show CDR1 as LNHDA and CDR2 as SQIVND (reference sequence). The CDR3 DNA reads as TGTGCCAGTAGTATCAGCAGACAGGGGGGCTACAATGAGCAGTTCTTC. It yields the protein CASSISRQGGYNEQFF. Supplemented by reference TRBV19 and TRBJ2-1, the full variable domain reads DGGITQSPKYLFRKEGQNVTLSCEQNLNHDAMYWYRQDPGQGLRLIYYSQIVNDFQKGDIAEGYSVSREKKESFPLTVTSAQKNPTAFYLCASSISRQGGYNEQFFGPGTRLTVL.

The chain recombines TRBV6-6 with TRBJ1-2; 9 nucleotides agree with TRBD1. Germline loops: CDR1 MNHNY, CDR2 SVGAGI (reference sequence). The CDR3 has 14 amino acids. With V trimmed by 1 base and J by 8 bases, 5 bases remained unmatched. The CDR3 here is CASSYFWTGEGYTF. CDR3 sequence (DNA): TGTGCCAGCAGTTACTTTTGGACAGGGGAGGGCTACACCTTC.

This clone came up a few times. The gene calls are TRBV7-3 and TRBJ2-1; possibly TRBD2 for D (5 bases). CDR1 and CDR2 from the germline V gene are SGHTA and FQGTGA. Trimming pared 6 bases from V and 8 bases from J, leaving 26 bases between. The CDR3 is made up of 17 amino acids. CDR3 sequence: CASRSTVNTYRGHEQFF. CDR3 nucleotide sequence: TGTGCCAGCAGGTCTACGGTAAACACTTATCGGGGTCATGAGCAGTTCTTC.

The chain uses TRBV5-6 and TRBJ2-3, with TRBD2 matching over 9 bases. The CDR3 sequence is 15 residues long. Germline V CDR1 and CDR2: SGHDT, YYEEEE. V shed 4 bases, J shed 6 bases, and the junction held 9 bases outside the gene matches. The CDR3 region has the DNA TGTGCCAGCAGCCCACCTAGCGGGGCTCCGGATACGCAGTATTTT. Encoded protein: CASSPPSGAPDTQYF.

This clone was seen just once. The CDR3 region has the DNA TGTGCCAGCAGCTTGGGGTTTGGGCGGGAACACAATGAGCAGTTCTTC. Protein product: CASSLGFGREHNEQFF. This sequence joins TRBV5-4 and TRBJ2-1, with D possibly matching TRBD2 (6 bases). The CDR3 is made up of 16 amino acids. Looked up from germline, CDR1 is SGHNT and CDR2 is YYREEE (reference sequence). V was cut by 0 bases and J by 5 bases, with 15 bases left in between.

The V gene is TRBV11-3, the J gene TRBJ2-3; tentatively, D is TRBD2 (7 bases). V was clipped by 4 bases and J by 8 bases, with 22 bases between them. CDR1 and CDR2 from the germline V gene are SGHNT and YENEEA. The CDR3 totals 16 residues. The CDR3 bases are TGTGCCAGCAGCTCCTCCCTTAGTGGGGGGGCCGGTACGCAGTATTTT. The encoded protein is CASSSSLSGGAGTQYF.

The rearrangement uses TRBV6-1 and TRBJ1-5, with TRBD1 identical over 9 bases. CDR1 is MNHNS, CDR2 SASEGT, per germline. This CDR3 region has 15 residues. Losses at the gene ends were 6 bases for V and 8 bases for J; bases not matched to a gene: 11. The CDR3 region has the DNA TGTGCCAGCAGGGTGAGGGGGACAGGGAAGGAGCCCCAGCATTTT. Translated, it gives CASRVRGTGKEPQHF.

The count of this clone is one. The chain is built from TRBV7-9 and TRBJ1-2, with D perhaps TRBD1 (6 bases). The CDR3 length is 14 residues. The V gene lost 5 bases and the J gene lost 4 bases, with 14 bases spanning the gap. Looked up from germline, CDR1 is SEHNR and CDR2 is FQNEAQ (reference sequence). This chain's CDR3 is CASSATGTSYGYTF. The CDR3 DNA reads TGTGCCAGCAGCGCAACCGGGACAAGCTATGGCTACACCTTC.

The chain recombines TRBV5-6 with TRBJ2-3; 10 nucleotides match TRBD2. The V gene's germline CDR1 is SGHDT and CDR2 YYEEEE. Losses at the gene ends were 6 bases for V and 2 bases for J; bases not matched to a gene: 9. CDR3 length: 16 amino acids. Here the CDR3 DNA reads TGTGCCAGCACCTATTCCGGGACTAGCGACACAGATACGCAGTATTTT. Protein product: CASTYSGTSDTDTQYF.

The chain is built from TRBV9 and TRBJ2-1; D is undetermined. The V and J ends lost 0 bases and 10 bases respectively, with 5 bases between them. This CDR3 has 11 residues. Looked up from germline, CDR1 is SGDLS and CDR2 is YYNGEE. The chain's CDR3 is CASSVDYEQFF. CDR3 DNA sequence: TGTGCCAGCAGCGTAGACTACGAGCAGTTCTTC.

This chain links TRBV28 with TRBJ1-5, with 7 bases identical to TRBD1. Germline V gene lookup returns CDR1 MDHEN and CDR2 SYDVKM. This CDR3 has 15 residues. J lost 2 bases, V lost 2 bases, and 3 bases had no gene match. CDR3 nucleotide sequence: TGTGCCAGCAGTTTAATAGGACAGGGCAATCAGCCCCAGCATTTT. Its translation is CASSLIGQGNQPQHF.

This clone was observed a few times. The chain is built from TRBV11-2 and TRBJ1-1, with 8 nucleotides matching TRBD1. The CDR3 totals 15 residues. J was trimmed by 1 base and V by 3 bases; bases with no gene match: 4. From germline, CDR1 is SGHAT and CDR2 FQNNGV. The CDR3 spells CASSFSTGANTEAFF. CDR3 nucleotide sequence: TGTGCCAGCAGCTTTTCGACAGGGGCGAACACTGAAGCTTTCTTT.

The chain has TRBV19 and TRBJ1-2; 9 bases are a match to TRBD1. The germline gives CDR1 LNHDA, CDR2 SQIVND (reference sequence). The V segment lost 0 bases and the J segment 7 bases; nucleotides outside the gene matches: 3. The CDR3 covers 14 residues. CDR3 nucleotides: TGTGCCAGTAGTATAGATCACAGGGGGCCTGGCTACACCTTC. This gives the protein CASSIDHRGPGYTF.

The chain couples TRBV9 to TRBJ2-7; D ambiguous. The CDR3 consists of 11 residues. Germline V gives CDR1 SGDLS, CDR2 YYNGEE. V dropped 4 bases and J dropped 1 base, with 3 bases sitting between them. The CDR3 DNA reads as TGTGCCAGCAGCCCATCCTACGAGCAGTACTTC. Encoded protein: CASSPSYEQYF.

The chain carries TRBV10-1 and TRBJ2-2; 8 bases line up with TRBD2. This CDR3 has 15 residues. CDR1 is WNHNN, CDR2 SYGVQD, per germline (reference sequence). V gave up 2 bases and J gave up 7 bases; unmatched junction bases: 6. CDR3 nucleotides: TGCGCCAGCAGTGAGGCGGGGGGCGGTATCGGGGAGCTGTTTTTT. This encodes CASSEAGGGIGELFF.

This clone has just a few counts. The chain employs TRBV2 and TRBJ1-2; TRBD1 matches 9 bases. V lost 6 bases, J lost 5 bases, and 4 bases stayed unmatched. Germline CDR1 SNHLY, CDR2 FYNNEI. There are 13 residues in the CDR3. The CDR3 DNA reads TGTGCCAGCAGGAAACAGGGGGCATATGGCTACACCTTC. Translated, it gives CASRKQGAYGYTF. Full variable domain (rest looked up from reference TRBV2 and TRBJ1-2): EPEVTQTPSHQVTQMGQEVILRCVPISNHLYFYWYRQILGQKVEFLVSFYNNEISEKSEIFDDQFSVERPDGSNFTLKIRSTKLEDSAMYFCASRKQGAYGYTFGSGTRLTVV.

The chain has TRBV28 and TRBJ1-2, with 8 positions matching TRBD1. Germline V gives CDR1 MDHEN, CDR2 SYDVKM. V trimming: 3 bases; J trimming: 4 bases; junction bases outside the gene matches: 1. There are 13 residues in the CDR3. CDR3: CASSFGTGYGYTF. The CDR3 bases are TGTGCCAGCAGTTTCGGGACAGGCTATGGCTACACCTTC.

The rearrangement uses TRBV5-1 and TRBJ2-5; TRBD2 matches at 7 bases. Germline lookup yields CDR1 SGHRS and CDR2 YFSETQ. There are 15 residues in the CDR3. The ends lost 3 bases at V and 2 bases at J; junction bases unmatched: 7. The CDR3 reads CASSSSGNLQETQYF. DNA for the CDR3: TGCGCCAGCAGCTCCAGCGGGAACTTACAAGAGACCCAGTACTTC.

This chain uses TRBV6-1 with TRBJ1-6, with TRBD1 identical over 10 bases. V was clipped by 6 bases and J by 10 bases; unmatched bases: 6. The germline CDR1 and CDR2 sequences are MNHNS and SASEGT. The CDR3 has 14 residues. The CDR3 nucleotides are TGTGCCAGCAGACGACAGGGGGCTGAATCACCCCTCCACTTT. This translates into CASRRQGAESPLHF.

V gene TRBV4-3 combines with J gene TRBJ2-7, with D possibly being TRBD1 (6 bases). The CDR3 length is 13 residues. Trimming removed 2 bases from V and 5 bases from J, with 10 bases in between. Germline CDR1 is LGHNA and CDR2 is YSLEER. The CDR3 nucleotides are TGCGCCAGCAGCCAAAGGGGGTGGAACGAGCAGTACTTC. Translation: CASSQRGWNEQYF.

The V gene is TRBV21-1, the J gene TRBJ2-2; TRBD1, the table's D call, lacks a check against the DNA. TRBV21-1 is flagged as a pseudogene. This CDR3 spans 15 amino acids. CDR3 region: CASSPERTGAGELFF. The CDR3 nucleotides are TGTGCCAGCAGCCCAGAGAGGACAGGGGCCGGGGAGCTGTTTTTT.

The CDR3 DNA is TGTGCCAGCAGCCAAGAGGAACGGGAACTTGTAGAGCAGTACTTC. Amino acid sequence: CASSQEERELVEQYF. This chain connects TRBV14 to TRBJ2-7; TRBD2 is a possible D gene (5 bases). Germline V gives CDR1 SGHDN, CDR2 FVKESK. Trimming cost V 0 bases and J 7 bases, with 16 bases left between them. This CDR3 spans 15 amino acids.

The chain combines TRBV19 with TRBJ2-2, with TRBD1 matching over 7 bases. This CDR3 contains 15 residues. V trimming: 3 bases; J trimming: 4 bases; junction bases outside the gene matches: 5. CDR1 is LNHDA and CDR2 is SQIVND in the germline V gene (reference sequence). The CDR3 DNA sequence: TGTGCCAGTAGTATTAACAGGGGCGCCACCGGGGAGCTGTTTTTT. Translation: CASSINRGATGELFF.

In this sample, this clone turned up once. The chain has TRBV6-1 and TRBJ2-1; no reliable D call. This CDR3 has 13 amino acids. V was clipped by 2 bases and J by 6 bases, with 8 bases between them. Germline V lookup: CDR1 MNHNS, CDR2 SASEGT. This chain's CDR3 is CASSEQEINEQFF. The CDR3 DNA follows: TGTGCCAGCAGTGAACAGGAAATCAATGAGCAGTTCTTC.

The chain links TRBV5-1 to TRBJ2-7, with 9 bases fitting TRBD2. Germline CDR1 and CDR2: SGHRS and YFSETQ. This CDR3 has 17 amino acids. V was clipped by 1 base and J by 5 bases; unmatched bases: 13. The CDR3 DNA follows: TGCGCCAGCAGCTTGTTAGGTTTAGCGGGGGACCTAAACGAGCAGTACTTC. It is translated as CASSLLGLAGDLNEQYF.